These T cell receptor beta chains were read from a single sample in a study of blood T cell repertoires in COVID-19. The protocol was immunoSEQ multiplex PCR, while the TCRdb copy is restricted to in-frame clones and leaves out a portion. The table lists around 250,000 clones, approximately 86% of them singletons. Material for sequencing was peripheral blood. Receptors were obtained from an older woman who had recovered from COVID-19. Each CDR3 is given with its conserved first and last residue. A D gene is named only where the DNA matches it firmly. Rows may omit the clone size; those that give it use once, few, many or a size class.

d_call: TRBD1; v_call: TRBV7-9; cdr3_length: 13; clone_size: .; j_call: TRBJ2-1; cdr3_aa: CASRPHDRDILFF; cdr3_nt: TGTGCCAGCAGGCCACACGACAGGGATATTCTGTTCTTC
d_call: TRBD2; v_call: TRBV5-1; cdr3_length: 15; clone_size: .; j_call: TRBJ2-5; cdr3_aa: CASSLLAGDGETQYF; cdr3_nt: TGCGCCAGCAGCTTGCTAGCGGGGGATGGAGAGACCCAGTACTTC
d_call: TRBD1; v_call: TRBV7-3; cdr3_length: 16; clone_size: .; j_call: TRBJ1-3; cdr3_aa: CASSLMGQPSGNTIYF; cdr3_nt: TGTGCCAGCAGCTTAATGGGACAGCCCTCTGGAAACACCATATATTTT
d_call: .; v_call: TRBV6-5; cdr3_length: 15; clone_size: .; j_call: TRBJ2-6; cdr3_aa: CATLRGSAGANVLTF; cdr3_nt: TGTGCCACCCTGAGGGGGAGCGCTGGGGCCAACGTCCTGACTTTC
d_call: TRBD2; v_call: TRBV10-3; cdr3_length: 15; clone_size: .; j_call: TRBJ2-3; cdr3_aa: CAISEVAGGPDTQYF; cdr3_nt: TGTGCCATCAGTGAAGTAGCGGGGGGGCCAGATACGCAGTATTTT
d_call: TRBD2; v_call: TRBV3-1/TRBV3-2; cdr3_length: 15; clone_size: .; j_call: TRBJ2-1; cdr3_aa: CASSPRLATDNEQFF; cdr3_nt: TGTGCCAGCAGCCCCAGACTAGCGACGGACAATGAGCAGTTCTTC
d_call: TRBD1; v_call: TRBV5-1; cdr3_length: 15; clone_size: .; j_call: TRBJ1-1; cdr3_aa: CASSRGQGMNTEAFF; cdr3_nt: TGCGCCAGCAGCAGGGGACAGGGAATGAACACTGAAGCTTTCTTT
d_call: .; v_call: TRBV11-3; cdr3_length: 13; clone_size: .; j_call: TRBJ2-7; cdr3_aa: CASSLRGRREQYF; cdr3_nt: TGTGCCAGCAGCTTAAGGGGCCGGCGGGAGCAGTACTTC
d_call: .; v_call: TRBV5-6; cdr3_length: 15; clone_size: .; j_call: TRBJ1-1; cdr3_aa: CASSSRKSGEGEAFF; cdr3_nt: TGTGCCAGCAGTTCGCGAAAATCAGGGGAAGGTGAAGCTTTCTTT
d_call: .; v_call: TRBV19; cdr3_length: 13; clone_size: .; j_call: TRBJ1-2; cdr3_aa: CASTTGQPYGYTF; cdr3_nt: TGTGCCAGTACTACCGGACAGCCCTATGGCTACACCTTC
d_call: TRBD1; v_call: TRBV4-2; cdr3_length: 18; clone_size: .; j_call: TRBJ2-2; cdr3_aa: CASSHRDRGIFNTGELFF; cdr3_nt: TGTGCCAGCAGCCACAGGGACAGGGGTATTTTCAACACCGGGGAGCTGTTTTTT
d_call: .; v_call: TRBV7-8; cdr3_length: 17; clone_size: .; j_call: TRBJ1-5; cdr3_aa: CASSLGVASYSNQPQHF; cdr3_nt: TGTGCCAGCAGCTTAGGTGTTGCATCCTATAGCAATCAGCCCCAGCATTTT
d_call: .; v_call: TRBV3-1/TRBV3-2; cdr3_length: 15; clone_size: few; j_call: TRBJ1-1; cdr3_aa: CASSRGAGLNTEAFF; cdr3_nt: TGTGCCAGCAGCCGTGGGGCAGGGTTGAACACTGAAGCTTTCTTT
d_call: .; v_call: TRBV7-2; cdr3_length: 13; clone_size: .; j_call: TRBJ1-6; cdr3_aa: CASTYTGGSPLHF; cdr3_nt: TGTGCCAGCACCTACACGGGAGGGTCACCCCTCCACTTT
d_call: .; v_call: TRBV28; cdr3_length: 18; clone_size: .; j_call: TRBJ1-2; cdr3_aa: CASSSRWDSRVPSLGYTF; cdr3_nt: TGTGCCAGCAGTTCCCGTTGGGACTCCCGGGTCCCCTCTCTTGGCTACACCTTC
d_call: TRBD2; v_call: TRBV4-3; cdr3_length: 16; clone_size: .; j_call: TRBJ2-3; cdr3_aa: CASSQEPSGGPDTQYF; cdr3_nt: TGCGCCAGCAGCCAAGAGCCTAGCGGGGGGCCAGATACGCAGTATTTT
d_call: TRBD1; v_call: TRBV7-3; cdr3_length: 14; clone_size: .; j_call: TRBJ2-5; cdr3_aa: CASSSGTGVETQYF; cdr3_nt: TGTGCCAGCAGCTCCGGGACAGGGGTTGAGACCCAGTACTTC